The present T cell receptor (beta chain) was sequenced within a study of CD8 T cells in Susac syndrome. Study-wide background: Within the group of sequenced Susac syndrome patients, over 5 had active disease and 8 or 9 were in remission.

Findings and limits, study-wide: The CD4+ T cell repertoires in Susac syndrome were not clonally expanded.

TEMRA cells were FACS-enriched and CD8+ and CD4+ T cells negatively isolated. V lost 0 bases to trimming and J lost 3 bases, with 7 bases between them. There are 14 residues in the CDR3. The germline V gene has CDR1 SGHNT and CDR2 YYREEE (reference sequence). Concerning this clonotype itself: Its antigen is currently unknown.

cDNA came from roughly 0.47 to 1 ug RNA primed by random hexamers. In TCRdb, the immunoSEQ multiplex PCR reads were re-called with MiXCR into one record per CDR3 protein. The data hold more than 110,000 distinct CDR3 sequences, with roughly 94% observed a single time. The chain uses TRBV5-4 and TRBJ1-5; weak D call: TRBD1 (5 bases). This TCR was sampled from a human donor with Susac syndrome. Material for sequencing was CD4+ T cells from PBMCs. The DNA of the CDR3 is TGTGCCAGCAGCTTGGCCGGACACAATCAGCCCCAGCATTTT. This translates into CASSLAGHNQPQHF. Combining the CDR3 with reference TRBV5-4 and TRBJ1-5 gives the whole variable domain ETGVTQSPTHLIKTRGQQVTLRCSSQSGHNTVSWYQQALGQGPQFIFQYYREEENGRGNFPPRFSGLQFPNYSSELNVNALELDDSALYLCASSLAGHNQPQHFGDGTRLSIL.